These T cell receptor beta chains were read from a single sample in a study of beta chain features in type 1 diabetes. The repertoire was sequenced with immunoSEQ multiplex PCR; TCRdb's copy has only in-frame clones and lacks some. This sample yields hundreds of thousands of clones, of which around 9.9% are seen a single time; 0.017% belongs to the top ten. The sequencing sample was made of naive CD4+ T cells from blood. The receptors stem from a man aged 30 to 45 with type 1 diabetes. CDR3s leave out the opening cysteine and the closing phenylalanine or tryptophan. Fields, in order: V gene, J gene, CDR3 protein.

>TRBV7-2|TRBJ2-5
ASRQLSGLGTQY
>TRBV30|TRBJ1-2
AWSVQGIPGYT
>TRBV5-1|TRBJ2-1
ASSNRDRGNEQF
>TRBV7-8|TRBJ2-7
ASSLARNFERVAYEQY
>TRBV5-1|TRBJ1-6
ASSYDSNSPLH
>TRBV28|TRBJ2-5
ASRTDRSEETQY
>TRBV6-6|TRBJ1-1
ASSFGQGGNTEAF
>TRBV19|TRBJ1-5
ASSILGQGTNQPQH
>TRBV7-9|TRBJ2-5
ASSRGQVGETQY
>TRBV9|TRBJ1-3
ASSVGGDSGNTIY
>TRBV7-9|TRBJ2-7
ASSLGAGVTYEQY
>TRBV28|TRBJ1-2
AGAGIYGYT
>TRBV6-5|TRBJ2-7
ASSYSGLAYEQY
>TRBV9|TRBJ1-1
ASSEETGEVAEAF
>TRBV5-4|TRBJ2-1
ASSLALRTSGASEQF
>TRBV18|TRBJ2-5
ASSPDIQETQY
>TRBV19|TRBJ2-3
ASSLTYSNTQY
>TRBV4-2|TRBJ1-6
ASSPRGDSPLH
>TRBV2|TRBJ1-4
ASSPQGTHNEKLF
>TRBV28|TRBJ1-5
ASSPNQPQH
>TRBV9|TRBJ1-3
ASSVGTGVSGNTIY
>TRBV19|TRBJ2-7
ASSSLLQGGEQY
>TRBV28|TRBJ2-5
ASSSIGLAGGETQY
>TRBV6-5|TRBJ2-7
ATREGYEQY
>TRBV4-1|TRBJ2-1
ASSRGQGPYNEQF
>TRBV29-1|TRBJ1-4
SVARTLNEKLF
>TRBV6-5|TRBJ1-2
ASSRQGSGYT
>TRBV2|TRBJ1-2
ASSERTAGGYT
>TRBV30|TRBJ1-4
AWRAPGQKNEKLF
>TRBV18|TRBJ2-3
ASSPPRLAGGDTQY
>TRBV7-9|TRBJ1-1
ASSPLGQGDTEAF
>TRBV9|TRBJ1-2
ASSVDTRPSGYT
>TRBV5-1|TRBJ2-5
ASSLYGGEETQY
>TRBV18|TRBJ1-2
ASSPSRTFKEGYT
>TRBV6-5|TRBJ2-5
ASSPPPLLQETQY
>TRBV29-1|TRBJ2-7
SVRGQDEQY
>TRBV19|TRBJ2-1
ASSMIWEAGRLNEQF
>TRBV11-2|TRBJ2-7
ASSEDRGTGTQY
>TRBV28|TRBJ1-6
ASSQGSNSPLH
>TRBV19|TRBJ2-3
ASQGVETDTQY
>TRBV10-3|TRBJ1-2
AIRGGLTDYGYT
>TRBV5-1|TRBJ2-3
ASKRQGASTDTQY